This TCR beta chain was sequenced for a study of tumor-infiltrating lymphocytes in primary liver carcinoma. Broader study findings: Tumor samples exhibited a significantly greater top-250-clone fraction than blood samples (p = 0.039). Tumor-adjacent and tumor-blood pairs displayed less overlap than did pairs of tumor regions.

Co-extracted RNA and DNA came from about 19-30 mg of unsorted bulk tissue. Patients in the cohort were treatment-naive and living with chronic HBV infection. There were over 90% viable tumor cells in every single sample of tumor. Concerning this clonotype itself: What it binds is not known.

With roughly 540 ng total RNA as template and a constant-region primer, TCR beta cDNA was made. Libraries covering TCR beta were generated through three nested multiplex PCR rounds (using a slightly modified ARM-PCR). With TRBV1-TRBV30 forward primers and a C-beta reverse primer, the first two PCR rounds were run for around 10 cycles each. TCRdb used MiXCR to reprocess the multiplex PCR reads, holding one entry per CDR3 protein. The data show 100,000 to 150,000 distinct CDR3 sequences, 64% seen once. The junction had 6 bases not matched to a gene; V was cut back by 4 bases and J by 6 bases. CDR1 MDHEN and CDR2 SYDVKM come from the germline V gene. CDR3 size: 14 residues.

The sequenced sample was liver tumor tissue from sampling region 3. Subset in this sample: tumor region T3, left-lateral pole. The receptor was isolated from a woman aged 60 to 75 with primary liver carcinoma and hepatitis B virus infection. The V and J genes are TRBV28 and TRBJ1-1, with 9 bases matching TRBD1. CDR3 nucleotides: TGTGCCAGCAGTTGGCAGGGACAGGGCGCTGAAGCTTTCTTT. It translates to CASSWQGQGAEAFF.